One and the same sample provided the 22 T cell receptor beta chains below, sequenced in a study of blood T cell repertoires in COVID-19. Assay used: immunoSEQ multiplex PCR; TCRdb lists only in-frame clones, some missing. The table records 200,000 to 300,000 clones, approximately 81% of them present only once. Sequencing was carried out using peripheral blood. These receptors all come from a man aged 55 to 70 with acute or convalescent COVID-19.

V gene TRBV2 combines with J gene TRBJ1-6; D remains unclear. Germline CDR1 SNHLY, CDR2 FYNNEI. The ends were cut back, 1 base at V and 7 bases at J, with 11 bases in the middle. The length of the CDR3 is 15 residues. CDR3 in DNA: TGTGCCAGCAGTGAAGTGGGGAGAGGCAATTCACCCCTCCACTTT. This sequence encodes CASSEVGRGNSPLHF.

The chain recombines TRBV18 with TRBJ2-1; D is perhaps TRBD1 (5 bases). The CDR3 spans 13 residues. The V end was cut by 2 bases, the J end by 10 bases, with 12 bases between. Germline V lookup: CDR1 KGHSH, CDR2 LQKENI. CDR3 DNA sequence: TGTGCCAGCTCACCAACAGGAGACTCAGAGCAGTTCTTC. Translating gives CASSPTGDSEQFF.

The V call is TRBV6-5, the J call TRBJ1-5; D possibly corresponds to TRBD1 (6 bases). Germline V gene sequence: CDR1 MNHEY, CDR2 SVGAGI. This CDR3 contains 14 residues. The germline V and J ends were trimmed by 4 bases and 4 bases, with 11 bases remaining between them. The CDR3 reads CASSWARGNQPQHF. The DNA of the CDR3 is TGTGCCAGCAGTTGGGCCAGGGGTAATCAGCCCCAGCATTTT.

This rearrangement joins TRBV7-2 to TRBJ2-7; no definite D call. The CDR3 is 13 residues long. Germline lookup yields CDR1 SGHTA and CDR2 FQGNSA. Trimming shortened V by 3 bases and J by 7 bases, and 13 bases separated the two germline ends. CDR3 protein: CASSFLLGAEQYF. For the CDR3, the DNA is TGTGCCAGCAGCTTCCTCCTAGGAGCGGAGCAGTACTTC.

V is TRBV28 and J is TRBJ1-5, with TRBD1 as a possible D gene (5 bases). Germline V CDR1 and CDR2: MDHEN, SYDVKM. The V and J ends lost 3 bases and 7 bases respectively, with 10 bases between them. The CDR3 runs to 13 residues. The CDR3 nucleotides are TGTGCCAGCAGTTTCGGGGGTTACCAGCCCCAGCATTTT. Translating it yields CASSFGGYQPQHF.

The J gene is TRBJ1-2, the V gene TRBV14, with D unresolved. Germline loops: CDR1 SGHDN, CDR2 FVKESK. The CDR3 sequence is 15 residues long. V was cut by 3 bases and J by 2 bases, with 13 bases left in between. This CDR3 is CASSHGTVRNYGYTF. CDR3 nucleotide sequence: TGTGCCAGCAGCCACGGAACAGTCAGGAACTATGGCTACACCTTC.

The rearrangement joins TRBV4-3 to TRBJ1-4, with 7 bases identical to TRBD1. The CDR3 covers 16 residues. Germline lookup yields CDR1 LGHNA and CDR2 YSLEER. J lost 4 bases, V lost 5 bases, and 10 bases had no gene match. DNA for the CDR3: TGCGCCAGCAGCACCCGAGACAGGGCATATAATGAAAAACTGTTTTTT. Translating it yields CASSTRDRAYNEKLFF.

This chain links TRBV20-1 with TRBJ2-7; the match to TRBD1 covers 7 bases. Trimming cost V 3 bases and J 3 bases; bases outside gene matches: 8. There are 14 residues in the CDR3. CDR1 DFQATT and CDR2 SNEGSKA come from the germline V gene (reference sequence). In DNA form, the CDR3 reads TGCAGTGCTAGTGCGACAGGGACCGGCTACGAGCAGTACTTC. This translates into CSASATGTGYEQYF.

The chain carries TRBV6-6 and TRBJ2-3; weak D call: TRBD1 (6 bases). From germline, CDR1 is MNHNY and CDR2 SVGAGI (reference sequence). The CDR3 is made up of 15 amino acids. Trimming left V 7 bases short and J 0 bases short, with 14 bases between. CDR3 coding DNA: TGTGCCAGCACCCGGACAGCCCATAGCACAGATACGCAGTATTTT. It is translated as CASTRTAHSTDTQYF.

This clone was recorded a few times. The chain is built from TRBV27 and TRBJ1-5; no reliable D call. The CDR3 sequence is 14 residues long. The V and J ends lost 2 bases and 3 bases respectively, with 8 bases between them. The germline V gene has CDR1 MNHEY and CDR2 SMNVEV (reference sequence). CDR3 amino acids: CASSLAISNQPQHF. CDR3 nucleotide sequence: TGTGCCAGCAGTTTAGCGATTTCCAATCAGCCCCAGCATTTT.

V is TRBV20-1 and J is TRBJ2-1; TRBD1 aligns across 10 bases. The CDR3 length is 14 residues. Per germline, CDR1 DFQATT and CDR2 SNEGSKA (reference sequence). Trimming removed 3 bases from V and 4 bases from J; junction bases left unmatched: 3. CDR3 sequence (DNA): TGCAGTGCTAGTGTGGGACAGGGGTACAATGAGCAGTTCTTC. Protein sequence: CSASVGQGYNEQFF.

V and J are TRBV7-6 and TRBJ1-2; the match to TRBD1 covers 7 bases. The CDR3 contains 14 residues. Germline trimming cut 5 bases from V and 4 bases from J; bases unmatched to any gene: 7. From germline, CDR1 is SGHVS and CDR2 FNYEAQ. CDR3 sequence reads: CASSQDRTGYGYTF. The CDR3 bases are TGTGCCAGCAGCCAGGACAGGACGGGCTATGGCTACACCTTC.

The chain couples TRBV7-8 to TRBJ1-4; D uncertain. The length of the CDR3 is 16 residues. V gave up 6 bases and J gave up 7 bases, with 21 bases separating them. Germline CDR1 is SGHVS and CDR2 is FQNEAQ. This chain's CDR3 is CASSFGLRVGSEKLFF. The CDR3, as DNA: TGTGCCAGCAGTTTTGGTTTGAGGGTAGGCAGTGAAAAACTGTTTTTT.

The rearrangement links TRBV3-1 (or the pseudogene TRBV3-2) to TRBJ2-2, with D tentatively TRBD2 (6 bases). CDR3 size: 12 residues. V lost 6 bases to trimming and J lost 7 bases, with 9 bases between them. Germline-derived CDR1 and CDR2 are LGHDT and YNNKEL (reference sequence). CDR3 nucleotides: TGTGCCAGCAGGGCGCGGGGCGGGGAGCTGTTTTTT. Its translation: CASRARGGELFF.

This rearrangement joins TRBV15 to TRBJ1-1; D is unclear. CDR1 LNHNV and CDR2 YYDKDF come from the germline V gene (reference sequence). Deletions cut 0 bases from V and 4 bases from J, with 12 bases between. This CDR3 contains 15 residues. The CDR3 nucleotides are TGTGCCACCAGCAGAGATGTGGCGCCGGGCACTGAAGCTTTCTTT. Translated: CATSRDVAPGTEAFF. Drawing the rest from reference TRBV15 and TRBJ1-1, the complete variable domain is DAMVIQNPRYQVTQFGKPVTLSCSQTLNHNVMYWYQQKSSQAPKLLFHYYDKDFNNEADTPDNFQSRRPNTSFCFLDIRSPGLGDTAMYLCATSRDVAPGTEAFFGQGTRLTVV.

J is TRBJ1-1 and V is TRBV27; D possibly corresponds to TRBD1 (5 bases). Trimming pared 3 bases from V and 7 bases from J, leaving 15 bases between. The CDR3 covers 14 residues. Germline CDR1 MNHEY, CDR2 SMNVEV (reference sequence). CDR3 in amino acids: CASSFSRAAREAFF. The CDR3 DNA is TGTGCCAGCAGTTTCTCCAGGGCCGCCCGTGAAGCTTTCTTT.

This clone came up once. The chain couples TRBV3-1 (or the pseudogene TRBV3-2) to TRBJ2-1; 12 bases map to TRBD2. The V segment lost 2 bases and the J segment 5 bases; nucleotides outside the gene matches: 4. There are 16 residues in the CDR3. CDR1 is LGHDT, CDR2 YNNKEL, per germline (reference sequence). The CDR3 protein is CASSQPGLAGHNEQFF. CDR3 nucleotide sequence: TGTGCCAGCAGCCAACCAGGACTAGCGGGACACAATGAGCAGTTCTTC.

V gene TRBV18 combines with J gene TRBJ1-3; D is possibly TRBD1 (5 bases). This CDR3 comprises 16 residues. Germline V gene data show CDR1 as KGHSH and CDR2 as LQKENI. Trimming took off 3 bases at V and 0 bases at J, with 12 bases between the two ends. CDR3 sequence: CASSPGGTHSGNTIYF. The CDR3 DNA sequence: TGTGCCAGCTCACCGGGAGGGACCCACTCTGGAAACACCATATATTTT.

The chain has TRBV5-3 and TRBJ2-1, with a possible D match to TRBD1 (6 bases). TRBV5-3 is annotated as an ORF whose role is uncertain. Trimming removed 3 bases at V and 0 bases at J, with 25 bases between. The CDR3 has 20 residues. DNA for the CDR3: TGTGCCAGAAGCTGGATGGACAGCCATCCCGAGGCGACCTCCTACAATGAGCAGTTCTTC. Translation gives CARSWMDSHPEATSYNEQFF.

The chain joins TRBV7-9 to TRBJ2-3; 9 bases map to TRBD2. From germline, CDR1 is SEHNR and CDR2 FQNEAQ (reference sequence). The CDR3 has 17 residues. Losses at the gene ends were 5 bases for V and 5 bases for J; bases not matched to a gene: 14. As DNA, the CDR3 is TGTGCCAGCAGCCCCTGGAGTAGCGGGGGTCCTTTAGATACGCAGTATTTT. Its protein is CASSPWSSGGPLDTQYF.

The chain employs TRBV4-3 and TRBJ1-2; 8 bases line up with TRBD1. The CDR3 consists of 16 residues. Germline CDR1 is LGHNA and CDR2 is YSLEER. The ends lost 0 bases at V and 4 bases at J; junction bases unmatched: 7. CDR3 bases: TGCGCCAGCAGCCAAGAATACAGGGGGGAACTCTATGGCTACACCTTC. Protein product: CASSQEYRGELYGYTF.

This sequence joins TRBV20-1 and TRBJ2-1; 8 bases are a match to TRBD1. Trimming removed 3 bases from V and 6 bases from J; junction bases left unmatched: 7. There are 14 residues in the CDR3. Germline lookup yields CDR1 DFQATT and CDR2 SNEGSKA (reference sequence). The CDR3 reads CSASKQGVSNEQFF. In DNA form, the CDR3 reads TGCAGTGCTAGTAAACAGGGGGTTAGCAATGAGCAGTTCTTC.